What follows are 32 T cell receptor beta chains derived from one specimen sequenced in a study of T cells after yellow fever vaccination. From the 5' RACE reads, TCRdb called clonotypes with MiXCR, one entry per CDR3 protein. The data contain roughly 500,000 distinct CDR3 sequences, less than 20% of them seen just once; the ten biggest clones take up 13% to 15%. The source was PBMCs, collected 15 days after the yellow fever booster vaccination. The receptors shown here come from a young man who received the YFV17D yellow fever vaccine.

The rearrangement uses TRBV6-1 and TRBJ2-5; TRBD2 matches at 7 bases. This CDR3 is built from 15 residues. Germline loops: CDR1 MNHNS, CDR2 SASEGT. V was clipped by 6 bases and J by 4 bases; unmatched bases: 11. In DNA form, the CDR3 reads TGTGCCAGCAGCGCGGTGGAGCGGGAAGGAGAGACCCAGTACTTC. The encoded protein is CASSAVEREGETQYF.

The J gene is TRBJ1-5, the V gene TRBV24-1; possibly TRBD1 for D (6 bases). Germline V CDR1 and CDR2: KGHDR, SFDVKD. Trimming shortened V by 4 bases and J by 0 bases, and 9 bases separated the two germline ends. The CDR3 is 15 residues long. The CDR3 spells CATSEGGASNQPQHF. The CDR3 DNA is TGTGCCACCAGTGAGGGGGGGGCTAGCAATCAGCCCCAGCATTTT.

This clonotype was recorded a few times. The CDR3 here is CASSFRDRASYNEQFF. Here the CDR3 DNA reads TGTGCCAGCAGCTTCCGGGACAGGGCGTCCTACAATGAGCAGTTCTTC. V is TRBV5-5 and J is TRBJ2-1; 9 bases are a match to TRBD1. Germline values: CDR1 SGHKS, CDR2 YYEKEE (reference sequence). Unmatched junction bases numbered 4, after V lost 2 bases and J lost 1 base. The CDR3 extends over 16 amino acids.

J is TRBJ2-1 and V is TRBV28; the D gene is possibly TRBD2 (5 bases). The V gene lost 6 bases and the J gene lost 4 bases, with 16 bases spanning the gap. The V gene's germline CDR1 is MDHEN and CDR2 SYDVKM. The CDR3 is 15 amino acids. This chain's CDR3 is CASSAGKGLYNEQFF. In nucleotides, the CDR3 is TGTGCCAGCAGCGCCGGGAAGGGCCTATACAATGAGCAGTTCTTC.

This sequence joins TRBV19 and TRBJ1-6, with 10 bases fitting TRBD1. CDR3 length equals 15 residues. The germline V gene has CDR1 LNHDA and CDR2 SQIVND (reference sequence). Germline trimming cut 9 bases from V and 5 bases from J; bases unmatched to any gene: 7. In DNA, the CDR3 is TGTGCCAGCAAGACAGGGGGCCGGAATAATTCACCCCTCCACTTT. It specifies CASKTGGRNNSPLHF.

This clonotype was detected a few times. J is TRBJ2-1 and V is TRBV6-5; unclear D gene. Germline CDR1 MNHEY, CDR2 SVGAGI. The V end was cut by 6 bases, the J end by 6 bases, with 12 bases between. CDR3 length equals 13 residues. The CDR3 DNA reads TGTGCCAGCAGGACGTTGACCCCCAATGAGCAGTTCTTC. It yields the protein CASRTLTPNEQFF.

This clonotype was counted many times. The chain employs TRBV5-1 and TRBJ2-1; 7 nucleotides agree with TRBD2. The CDR3 is 15 residues long. Trimming took 0 bases from V and 4 from J; bases not matched to a gene: 4. CDR1 is SGHRS, CDR2 YFSETQ, per germline. The CDR3 nucleotides are TGCGCCAGCAGCTTGGGGACTAGTGAGTACAATGAGCAGTTCTTC. The encoded protein is CASSLGTSEYNEQFF.

This clonotype occurred many times. This rearrangement joins TRBV7-2 to TRBJ2-1; D is unclear. Trimming took off 4 bases at V and 0 bases at J, with 10 bases between the two ends. This CDR3 spans 15 amino acids. From germline, CDR1 is SGHTA and CDR2 FQGNSA. The CDR3 here is CASSSVRSSYNEQFF. CDR3 coding DNA: TGTGCCAGCAGCTCCGTAAGGAGCTCCTACAATGAGCAGTTCTTC.

This chain connects TRBV29-1 to TRBJ2-5; 7 nucleotides agree with TRBD1. The CDR3 runs 14 residues. V lost 3 bases, J lost 2 bases, and 6 bases stayed unmatched. The germline CDR1 and CDR2 sequences are SQVTM and ANQGSEA. In DNA form, the CDR3 reads TGCAGCGTTGATCCCACGACAGGGCAAGAGACCCAGTACTTC. The encoded protein is CSVDPTTGQETQYF.

This clonotype has a handful of counts. The rearrangement links TRBV15 to TRBJ2-1; 8 bases map to TRBD2. CDR1 is LNHNV and CDR2 is YYDKDF in the germline V gene (reference sequence). CDR3 length: 15 amino acids. The ends lost 1 base at V and 9 bases at J; junction bases unmatched: 8. The CDR3 DNA reads TGTGCCACCAGCAGAGGTCTAGCGGGTAGCGGTGAGCAGTTCTTC. This sequence encodes CATSRGLAGSGEQFF. Full variable domain (outside the CDR3, taken from reference TRBV15 and TRBJ2-1): DAMVIQNPRYQVTQFGKPVTLSCSQTLNHNVMYWYQQKSSQAPKLLFHYYDKDFNNEADTPDNFQSRRPNTSFCFLDIRSPGLGDTAMYLCATSRGLAGSGEQFFGPGTRLTVL.

V and J are TRBV20-1 and TRBJ1-5, with 11 bases matching TRBD1. CDR1 is DFQATT, CDR2 SNEGSKA, per germline (reference sequence). The CDR3 has 15 amino acids. J lost 0 bases, V lost 6 bases, and 4 bases had no gene match. The DNA for the CDR3 is TGCAGTGCCGGGACAGGGGGGCCTAGCAATCAGCCCCAGCATTTT. This encodes CSAGTGGPSNQPQHF.

The rearrangement joins TRBV29-1 to TRBJ1-1; D is uncertain. The CDR3 covers 13 residues. With 4 bases removed from V and 0 bases from J, the gap between germline ends came to 9 bases. The germline V gene has CDR1 SQVTM and CDR2 ANQGSEA. In DNA form, the CDR3 reads TGCAGCGTTGGGCGCAGCATGAACACTGAAGCTTTCTTT. Translating gives CSVGRSMNTEAFF.

The chain joins TRBV5-4 to TRBJ2-7; D gene uncertain. Trimming took off 4 bases at V and 5 bases at J, with 19 bases between the two ends. Germline values: CDR1 SGHNT, CDR2 YYREEE (reference sequence). The CDR3 length is 15 residues. The CDR3 DNA is TGTGCCAGCAGCAGACCGACGGCCTCTAGAGACGAGCAGTACTTC. Translation gives CASSRPTASRDEQYF.

V usage is TRBV10-3 and J usage is TRBJ1-1, with D maybe TRBD1 (5 bases). Trimming shortened V by 4 bases and J by 3 bases, and 9 bases separated the two germline ends. The CDR3 spans 13 residues. Per germline, CDR1 ENHRY and CDR2 SYGVKD. CDR3 sequence reads: CAISGRGDTEAFF. CDR3 bases: TGTGCCATCAGTGGGCGAGGGGACACTGAAGCTTTCTTT.

CDR3 sequence (DNA): TGCGCCAGCAGCCCCAAGGGGACAGGGCCTACCTACGAGCAGTACTTC. The encoded protein is CASSPKGTGPTYEQYF. This chain links TRBV4-3 with TRBJ2-7; the match to TRBD1 covers 9 bases. The V gene end was trimmed by 4 bases and the J gene end by 2 bases; junction bases not matched to a gene: 9. CDR1 is LGHNA and CDR2 is YSLEER in the germline V gene. The CDR3 is made up of 16 amino acids.

There are a few counts of this clonotype. The chain employs TRBV30 and TRBJ2-7, with a weak D call TRBD1 (6 bases). The CDR3 totals 12 residues. Germline V gene data show CDR1 as GTSNPN and CDR2 as SVGIG (reference sequence). V lost 4 bases to trimming and J lost 3 bases, with 10 bases between them. CDR3 nucleotide sequence: TGTGCCTGGAATCAAGGGGGCTACGAGCAGTACTTC. Translating gives CAWNQGGYEQYF.

The rearrangement uses TRBV4-2 and TRBJ2-6; D is uncertain. CDR3 length: 16 residues. The V and J ends lost 0 bases and 0 bases respectively, with 6 bases between them. Per the germline V gene, CDR1 is LGHNA and CDR2 is YNFKEQ. CDR3 in amino acids: CASSQDLVSGANVLTF. The CDR3 DNA follows: TGTGCCAGCAGCCAAGATCTGGTCTCTGGGGCCAACGTCCTGACTTTC.

V is TRBV12-3 or TRBV12-4 and J is TRBJ2-3; D remains ambiguous. This CDR3 is built from 11 residues. V was cut by 6 bases and J by 7 bases, with 8 bases left in between. The CDR3 DNA reads as TGTGCCAGCAGCCCCTCCAATACGCAGTATTTT. It codes for CASSPSNTQYF.

This sequence joins TRBV6-1 and TRBJ2-3; 14 nucleotides align to TRBD2. V dropped 6 bases and J dropped 5; count of bases not matched to a gene: 16. The CDR3 length is 19 residues. Germline-derived CDR1 and CDR2 are MNHNS and SASEGT. Here the CDR3 DNA reads TGTGCCAGCAGGGAGGGACAGACTAGCGGGAGGGCTCGGGTAGATACGCAGTATTTT. This codes for CASREGQTSGRARVDTQYF.

This clonotype was recorded many times. The gene calls are TRBV9 and TRBJ2-1; 9 nucleotides agree with TRBD1. The V segment lost 3 bases and the J segment 9 bases; nucleotides outside the gene matches: 10. This CDR3 contains 15 residues. Looked up from germline, CDR1 is SGDLS and CDR2 is YYNGEE. The CDR3 loop is CASSASTGQGSEQFF. The CDR3 DNA sequence: TGTGCCAGCAGCGCATCCACGGGACAGGGAAGTGAGCAGTTCTTC.

This chain connects TRBV14 to TRBJ2-3; 11 nucleotides align to TRBD2. J was trimmed by 1 base and V by 2 bases; bases with no gene match: 2. This CDR3 contains 16 residues. CDR1 and CDR2 from the germline V gene are SGHDN and FVKESK. The CDR3 loop is CASSQPGLAGTDTQYF. The CDR3, as DNA: TGTGCCAGCAGCCAACCGGGACTAGCGGGCACAGATACGCAGTATTTT.

The chain recombines TRBV20-1 with TRBJ2-5, with D possibly called TRBD1 or TRBD2 (6 bases each). CDR1 is DFQATT and CDR2 is SNEGSKA in the germline V gene (reference sequence). V dropped 1 base and J dropped 5 bases, with 14 bases sitting between them. The CDR3 runs to 14 residues. The CDR3 sequence is CSARGGGGGETQYF. For the CDR3, the DNA is TGCAGTGCTAGAGGTGGAGGGGGTGGCGAGACCCAGTACTTC.

The CDR3 DNA follows: TGTGCCAGTAGTCCCGAGCGGGAGGGCCAGTACGAGCAGTACTTC. This sequence encodes CASSPEREGQYEQYF. V usage is TRBV19 and J usage is TRBJ2-7; TRBD2 matches at 10 bases. This CDR3 is 15 amino acids long. Trimming took 5 bases from V and 4 from J; bases not matched to a gene: 8. Germline V gene data show CDR1 as LNHDA and CDR2 as SQIVND (reference sequence). The variable domain in full, with the rest retrieved from reference TRBV19 and TRBJ2-7, is DGGITQSPKYLFRKEGQNVTLSCEQNLNHDAMYWYRQDPGQGLRLIYYSQIVNDFQKGDIAEGYSVSREKKESFPLTVTSAQKNPTAFYLCASSPEREGQYEQYFGPGTRLTVT.

The chain is built from TRBV19 and TRBJ2-3; possibly TRBD2 for D (5 bases). V was clipped by 3 bases and J by 4 bases, with 11 bases between them. Per the germline V gene, CDR1 is LNHDA and CDR2 is SQIVND (reference sequence). The CDR3 is 14 amino acids. In DNA, the CDR3 is TGTGCCAGTAGTATTTCCGGAGGACCAGATACGCAGTATTTT. Its translation is CASSISGGPDTQYF.

The rearrangement uses TRBV12-3 or TRBV12-4 and TRBJ1-1; D ambiguous. The CDR3 consists of 14 residues. V was cut by 2 bases and J by 0 bases, with 7 bases left in between. CDR3 protein: CASSLRHMNTEAFF. As DNA, the CDR3 is TGTGCCAGCAGTTTAAGACACATGAACACTGAAGCTTTCTTT.

The V gene is TRBV20-1, the J gene TRBJ2-1; D call uncertain. The V gene lost 3 bases and the J gene lost 6 bases, with 9 bases spanning the gap. Germline loops: CDR1 DFQATT, CDR2 SNEGSKA (reference sequence). The CDR3 contains 12 residues. The CDR3 nucleotides read TGCAGTGCTAGTGAACTGTTCAATGAGCAGTTCTTC. Translating it yields CSASELFNEQFF.

The CDR3 protein is CASSLTQSISGANVLTF. For the CDR3, the DNA is TGTGCCAGCAGCCTTACTCAGAGCATCTCTGGGGCCAACGTCCTGACTTTC. The rearrangement links TRBV7-8 to TRBJ2-6, with no clear D. The ends were cut back, 5 bases at V and 0 bases at J, with 14 bases in the middle. CDR1 SGHVS and CDR2 FQNEAQ come from the germline V gene. The CDR3 length is 17 residues.

This clonotype was counted a few times. The chain uses TRBV24-1 and TRBJ2-2; D remains ambiguous. The CDR3 is 13 residues long. Germline assignment: CDR1 KGHDR and CDR2 SFDVKD. Trimming left V 7 bases short and J 4 bases short, with 9 bases between. The DNA of the CDR3 is TGTGCCACCAGAGGCAGCCCCACCGGGGAGCTGTTTTTT. It specifies CATRGSPTGELFF.

This clonotype has a handful of counts. The chain carries TRBV20-1 and TRBJ1-1; no definite D call. The CDR3 consists of 11 residues. Per germline, CDR1 DFQATT and CDR2 SNEGSKA (reference sequence). Trimming cost V 3 bases and J 9 bases, with 11 bases left between them. As DNA, the CDR3 is TGCAGTGCTAGCGCCGGGTTAAAAGCTTTCTTT. Translating it yields CSASAGLKAFF.

This clonotype was recorded a few times. The chain couples TRBV5-6 to TRBJ2-5; D is undetermined. V gave up 2 bases and J gave up 4 bases, with 6 bases separating them. This CDR3 contains 12 residues. Looked up from germline, CDR1 is SGHDT and CDR2 is YYEEEE. CDR3 DNA sequence: TGTGCCAGCAGCTTTTACCGAGAGACCCAGTACTTC. It yields the protein CASSFYRETQYF.

CDR3 amino acids: CASSPELSNYGYTF. In nucleotides, the CDR3 is TGTGCCAGCAGCCCGGAACTTTCTAACTATGGCTACACCTTC. The chain uses TRBV7-2 and TRBJ1-2; D is unresolved. The V and J ends lost 5 bases and 0 bases respectively, with 10 bases between them. The CDR3 has 14 amino acids. CDR1 is SGHTA and CDR2 is FQGNSA in the germline V gene.

This clonotype was counted between two and nine times. The chain combines TRBV5-1 with TRBJ2-7, with 10 bases matching TRBD2. The junction had 6 bases not matched to a gene; V was cut back by 2 bases and J by 7 bases. This CDR3 region has 14 residues. Per the germline V gene, CDR1 is SGHRS and CDR2 is YFSETQ. The CDR3 loop is CASSFLAGAGEQYF. Written as DNA, the CDR3 is TGCGCCAGCAGCTTTCTAGCGGGAGCGGGTGAGCAGTACTTC.